This TCR beta chain was sequenced for a study of control samples from healthy donors and cancer patients. CDR1 and CDR2 from the germline V gene are SNHLY and FYNNEI. Between the trimmed V and J ends, which lost 3 bases and 7 bases, there was a span of 12 bases. There are 14 residues in the CDR3. TCRdb's table, derived via immunoSEQ multiplex PCR, lists solely in-frame clones and lacks some. Of roughly 81,000 clones in the sample, 65% to 90% were seen once. Sequencing was done on a sample of PBMCs. The sequence derives from a man between 60 and 75 years old with head and neck cancer. The chain is built from TRBV2 and TRBJ2-2, with D unclear. For the CDR3, the DNA is TGTGCCAGCAGTGAGAGTCTAGTTATCGGGGAGCTGTTTTTT. Translation gives CASSESLVIGELFF.